What follows are 30 T cell receptor beta chains derived from one specimen sequenced in a study of blood T cell repertoires in COVID-19. The method was immunoSEQ multiplex PCR; TCRdb's version includes in-frame clones alone and lacks a portion of them. The sample records a few hundred thousand clones, approximately 88% being singletons. The sample was peripheral blood. These receptors were taken from a woman aged 40-49 years who had recovered from COVID-19.

The gene calls are TRBV5-4 and TRBJ1-1; D may be TRBD1 (6 bases). CDR3 length equals 14 residues. With 4 bases removed from V and 0 bases from J, the gap between germline ends came to 10 bases. The germline CDR1 and CDR2 sequences are SGHNT and YYREEE (reference sequence). CDR3 region: CASSDGQMNTEAFF. The CDR3 DNA is TGTGCCAGCAGCGATGGACAGATGAACACTGAAGCTTTCTTT.

The V gene is TRBV28, the J gene TRBJ2-5; possible D gene TRBD2, 6 bases. The V and J ends lost 8 bases and 5 bases respectively, with 30 bases between them. The CDR3 loop spans 18 amino acids. Looked up from germline, CDR1 is MDHEN and CDR2 is SYDVKM. This CDR3 is CASSPQVGGRGSGETQYF. The CDR3 DNA sequence: TGTGCCAGCTCCCCACAGGTTGGGGGACGGGGGTCGGGCGAGACCCAGTACTTC.

The V call is TRBV27, the J call TRBJ2-7; 9 bases are a match to TRBD2. The V segment lost 5 bases and the J segment 2 bases; nucleotides outside the gene matches: 4. Germline CDR1 is MNHEY and CDR2 is SMNVEV (reference sequence). The CDR3 is 14 residues long. The CDR3 spells CASSLAGWPYEQYF. The CDR3, as DNA: TGTGCCAGCAGTCTAGCGGGATGGCCCTACGAGCAGTACTTC.

The count of this clone is one. The chain is built from TRBV30 and TRBJ1-5, with 7 nucleotides matching TRBD1. CDR3 length: 14 residues. The germline V gene has CDR1 GTSNPN and CDR2 SVGIG (reference sequence). Unmatched junction bases numbered 4, after V lost 2 bases and J lost 3 bases. CDR3 DNA: TGTGCCTGGAGTCAGGGACAGCCCAATCAGCCCCAGCATTTT. This codes for CAWSQGQPNQPQHF.

The rearrangement joins TRBV11-2 to TRBJ2-3; no clear D. Germline CDR1 is SGHAT and CDR2 is FQNNGV. The CDR3 totals 14 residues. V was pared by 3 bases and J by 2 bases, with 9 bases between. CDR3 loop: CASSLGRYTDTQYF. For the CDR3, the DNA is TGTGCCAGCAGCTTGGGCAGGTACACAGATACGCAGTATTTT.

This rearrangement joins TRBV5-3 to TRBJ1-2; weak D call: TRBD1 (6 bases). TRBV5-3 is known as an ORF, though its function is uncertain. This CDR3 comprises 19 residues. V was pared by 4 bases and J by 0 bases, with 25 bases between. Here the CDR3 DNA reads TGTGCCAGAAGCGGCACACAGGGAATGCCTTCACTAGCTAACTATGGCTACACCTTC. It specifies CARSGTQGMPSLANYGYTF.

The genes are TRBV6-5 and TRBJ2-7; no clear D gene. Trimming left V 6 bases short and J 3 bases short, with 15 bases between. CDR1 and CDR2 (germline): MNHEY, SVGAGI. The CDR3 loop spans 14 amino acids. DNA of the CDR3: TGTGCCAGCAGCGCGGTAGCAGCAAGCTACGAGCAGTACTTC. Its protein is CASSAVAASYEQYF.

The genes are TRBV6-6 and TRBJ2-5; 7 bases agree with TRBD2. The junction had 8 bases not matched to a gene; V was cut back by 2 bases and J by 2 bases. The CDR3 is 16 amino acids. Germline V gene data show CDR1 as MNHNY and CDR2 as SVGAGI (reference sequence). CDR3: CASSYGAGPGQETQYF. The CDR3 DNA reads TGTGCCAGCAGTTACGGAGCGGGACCTGGTCAAGAGACCCAGTACTTC.

This clone was seen once. The chain has TRBV5-1 and TRBJ2-7; 11 bases fit TRBD1. This CDR3 contains 15 residues. J was trimmed by 3 bases and V by 4 bases; bases with no gene match: 6. Germline CDR1 reads SGHRS; CDR2 reads YFSETQ. This CDR3 reads CASSHGQGAFYEQYF. DNA for the CDR3: TGCGCCAGCAGCCACGGACAGGGGGCGTTCTACGAGCAGTACTTC.

This clone came up once. The rearrangement links TRBV13 to TRBJ2-4, with TRBD1 matching 7 bases. Trimming removed 4 bases from V and 1 base from J; junction bases left unmatched: 7. CDR3 size: 16 residues. Germline V gene sequence: CDR1 PRHDT, CDR2 FYEKMQ (reference sequence). CDR3: CASSSPLDRAKNIQYF. CDR3 DNA sequence: TGTGCCAGCAGCTCACCCCTGGACAGGGCCAAAAACATTCAGTACTTC.

V usage is TRBV9 and J usage is TRBJ1-1; TRBD1 agrees at 9 bases. The trim removed 3 bases at V and 8 bases at J, leaving 5 bases unmatched. The CDR3 is 13 amino acids. In germline, CDR1 is SGDLS, CDR2 YYNGEE. The CDR3 nucleotides are TGTGCCAGCAGCGCGCTAGGGACAGGGGAAGCTTTCTTT. It specifies CASSALGTGEAFF. The variable domain in full, completed from reference TRBV9 and TRBJ1-1, reads DSGVTQTPKHLITATGQRVTLRCSPRSGDLSVYWYQQSLDQGLQFLIQYYNGEERAKGNILERFSAQQFPDLHSELNLSSLELGDSALYFCASSALGTGEAFFGQGTRLTVV.

The rearrangement joins TRBV14 to TRBJ2-7; unclear D gene. V was clipped by 2 bases and J by 7 bases, with 6 bases between them. The CDR3 loop spans 11 amino acids. Per the germline V gene, CDR1 is SGHDN and CDR2 is FVKESK. This CDR3 is CASSQTREQYF. Here the CDR3 DNA reads TGTGCCAGCAGCCAAACTCGGGAGCAGTACTTC.

The chain has TRBV30 and TRBJ1-2, with D hard to call. V was trimmed by 0 bases and J by 8 bases, leaving 13 bases between them. CDR3 length: 13 residues. CDR1 and CDR2 from the germline V gene are GTSNPN and SVGIG (reference sequence). CDR3 sequence reads: CAWSVRSGGGYTF. CDR3 bases: TGTGCCTGGAGTGTACGATCAGGAGGAGGCTACACCTTC.

The chain employs TRBV6-5 and TRBJ2-1, with TRBD2 matching over 7 bases. Looked up from germline, CDR1 is MNHEY and CDR2 is SVGAGI. V trimming: 6 bases; J trimming: 4 bases; junction bases outside the gene matches: 9. The CDR3 spans 15 residues. The chain's CDR3 is CASRRAGALYNEQFF. Here the CDR3 DNA reads TGTGCCAGCAGAAGGGCGGGAGCCCTTTACAATGAGCAGTTCTTC.

The chain is built from TRBV5-4 and TRBJ2-1, with D hard to call. The CDR3 runs to 11 residues. The V end was cut by 10 bases, the J end by 2 bases, with 7 bases between. Germline V gene data show CDR1 as SGHNT and CDR2 as YYREEE (reference sequence). The CDR3, as DNA: TGTGCCTTTAGCACCTACAATGAGCAGTTCTTC. Amino acid sequence: CAFSTYNEQFF.

The chain links TRBV6-2 or TRBV6-3 to TRBJ2-2; D is perhaps TRBD2 (6 bases). V was trimmed by 3 bases and J by 3 bases, leaving 17 bases between them. Germline V CDR1 and CDR2: MNHEY, SVGEGT. This CDR3 has 17 residues. The CDR3 here is CASSYLMGGSDTGELFF. CDR3 nucleotide sequence: TGTGCCAGCAGTTATTTGATGGGGGGTTCGGACACCGGGGAGCTGTTTTTT.

The CDR3 DNA sequence: TGTGCCAGCAGCTTAGGTTCCTCTAGCACAGATACGCAGTATTTT. It codes for CASSLGSSSTDTQYF. The rearrangement uses TRBV11-1 and TRBJ2-3; D not certain. There are 15 residues in the CDR3. Trimming pared 1 base from V and 0 bases from J, leaving 8 bases between. Per germline, CDR1 SGHAT and CDR2 FQDESV (reference sequence).

The chain joins TRBV7-3 to TRBJ2-1, with TRBD2 matching over 7 bases. Per the germline V gene, CDR1 is SGHTA and CDR2 is FQGTGA. The CDR3 is 15 amino acids. With V trimmed by 5 bases and J by 4 bases, 8 bases remained unmatched. In nucleotides, the CDR3 is TGTGCCAGCAGCCTCGCTAGCGGAGCTTACAATGAGCAGTTCTTC. This codes for CASSLASGAYNEQFF.

J is TRBJ1-1 and V is TRBV7-3; 9 bases agree with TRBD1. From germline, CDR1 is SGHTA and CDR2 FQGTGA. The CDR3 spans 14 residues. With V trimmed by 5 bases and J by 3 bases, 4 bases remained unmatched. The CDR3 reads CASSPGQGYTEAFF. CDR3 nucleotide sequence: TGTGCCAGCAGCCCCGGACAGGGGTACACTGAAGCTTTCTTT.

V gene TRBV4-2 combines with J gene TRBJ2-3; 8 bases fit TRBD2. The V segment lost 1 base and the J segment 0 bases; nucleotides outside the gene matches: 3. The CDR3 is made up of 16 amino acids. Germline CDR1 is LGHNA and CDR2 is YNFKEQ. The CDR3 region has the DNA TGTGCCAGCAGCCAAGCCCCGGGAGGGAGCACAGATACGCAGTATTTT. The encoded protein is CASSQAPGGSTDTQYF.

This clone was seen just once. The chain has TRBV28 and TRBJ2-4; maybe TRBD2 (5 bases). The CDR3 length is 14 residues. CDR1 is MDHEN and CDR2 is SYDVKM in the germline V gene. V shed 6 bases and J shed 8 bases, with 17 bases lying between them. The DNA of the CDR3 is TGTGCCAGCAGCACACCCCTAGCTCGGGACATTCAGTACTTC. Translated: CASSTPLARDIQYF.

The chain joins TRBV20-1 to TRBJ2-1, with D perhaps TRBD1 (5 bases). The V end lost 3 bases, the J end lost 4 bases, and 10 bases lay between the germline ends. CDR3 size: 13 residues. Germline lookup yields CDR1 DFQATT and CDR2 SNEGSKA (reference sequence). CDR3: CSASGQGYNEQFF. Written as DNA, the CDR3 is TGCAGTGCTAGTGGTCAGGGATACAATGAGCAGTTCTTC.

The rearrangement links TRBV10-1 to TRBJ1-2, with 10 bases that match TRBD1. The CDR3 consists of 17 residues. Germline V gene data show CDR1 as WNHNN and CDR2 as SYGVQD (reference sequence). V trimming: 0 bases; J trimming: 7 bases; junction bases outside the gene matches: 11. CDR3 in amino acids: CASSESSMGTGEGGYTF. The CDR3 bases are TGCGCCAGCAGTGAGTCGTCGATGGGGACAGGGGAAGGTGGCTACACCTTC.

With respect to this clone: Sequence at one end of the junction differs from germline and may be a read error. The gene calls are TRBV10-3 and TRBJ2-7; D perhaps matches TRBD2 (11 bases). CDR3 length: 19 residues. Germline V gives CDR1 ENHRY, CDR2 SYGVKD. CDR3 region: CAISEAPPTGGELAGAPDF. The CDR3 DNA sequence: TGTGCCATCAGTGAAGCCCCCCCGACAGGGGGCGAACTAGCGGGAGCCCCCGACTTC.

This clone appeared a single time. CDR3 region: CASSSPGGRQYF. As DNA, the CDR3 is TGTGCCAGCAGCTCTCCAGGGGGACGGCAGTATTTT. The chain carries TRBV7-3 and TRBJ2-3; 7 bases match TRBD1. After removal of 4 bases from V and 11 bases from J, the junction contained 6 bases not matched to a gene. The CDR3 contains 12 residues. Germline CDR1 is SGHTA and CDR2 is FQGTGA.

The chain carries TRBV30 and TRBJ2-7, with D perhaps TRBD2 (6 bases). Looked up from germline, CDR1 is GTSNPN and CDR2 is SVGIG (reference sequence). Deletions cut 3 bases from V and 5 bases from J, with 20 bases between. This CDR3 has 15 residues. In nucleotides, the CDR3 is TGTGCCTGGAGCGGCGGACTACCGTTCTTAGACGAGCAGTACTTC. Its translation is CAWSGGLPFLDEQYF.

This clone came up once. V and J are TRBV30 and TRBJ1-2, with D unclear. Trimming removed 6 bases from V and 6 bases from J, with 17 bases in between. CDR1 is GTSNPN, CDR2 SVGIG, per germline (reference sequence). This CDR3 is 13 amino acids long. The CDR3 loop reads CACLPPGVDGYTF. The CDR3 DNA reads TGTGCCTGCCTACCGCCCGGAGTAGATGGCTACACCTTC.

V and J are TRBV19 and TRBJ2-1; the match to TRBD1 covers 8 bases. The V gene end was trimmed by 3 bases and the J gene end by 7 bases; junction bases not matched to a gene: 11. CDR3 length: 16 amino acids. CDR1 is LNHDA and CDR2 is SQIVND in the germline V gene (reference sequence). The CDR3 DNA is TGTGCCAGTAGTATGTGGTCAGGGGGCTACGGGAATGAGCAGTTCTTC. It encodes CASSMWSGGYGNEQFF.

This clone was counted a single time. CDR3 bases: TGTGCCAGCAGTTTATCTTGGGGCACAAGCCCCTCCTACAATGAGCAGTTCTTC. The encoded protein is CASSLSWGTSPSYNEQFF. V and J are TRBV27 and TRBJ2-1, with a weak D call TRBD1 (5 bases). V lost 0 bases, J lost 0 bases, and 15 bases lay in between. The V gene's germline CDR1 is MNHEY and CDR2 SMNVEV (reference sequence). The CDR3 loop spans 18 amino acids.

The chain is built from TRBV10-2 and TRBJ2-3; 10 bases match TRBD2. From germline, CDR1 is WSHSY and CDR2 SAAADI. There are 14 residues in the CDR3. Trimming took 6 bases from V and 5 from J; bases not matched to a gene: 5. CDR3 in amino acids: CASRLAGVGDTQYF. As DNA, the CDR3 is TGCGCCAGCAGGCTAGCGGGAGTGGGAGATACGCAGTATTTT.